This passage covers 24 T cell receptor beta chains from one sample sequenced in a study of T-cell memory formation after mild COVID-19. One entry per CDR3 protein, called by TCRdb with MiXCR from the 5' RACE reads. The table records 150,000 to 200,000 distinct CDR3 sequences, 30% to 35% of them present only once. The specimen was PBMCs or a T cell subset sorted from them (not recorded which). The receptors come from an adult woman who had mild COVID-19 (a few samples of this study predate the infection). Cell type and time point are not known.

This chain uses TRBV20-1 with TRBJ2-4; D is unresolved. Per germline, CDR1 DFQATT and CDR2 SNEGSKA (reference sequence). The germline V and J ends were trimmed by 3 bases and 2 bases, with 8 bases remaining between them. The CDR3 length is 13 residues. CDR3 sequence reads: CSARAQTKNIQYF. The CDR3 nucleotides are TGCAGTGCTAGGGCACAGACCAAAAACATTCAGTACTTC.

This clonotype was recorded a few times. The gene calls are TRBV5-1 and TRBJ2-3; TRBD2 matches at 7 bases. The germline CDR1 and CDR2 sequences are SGHRS and YFSETQ. The V and J ends lost 5 bases and 4 bases, in that order; junction bases with no gene match: 10. The CDR3 extends over 15 amino acids. CDR3 in amino acids: CASRFIAGHADTQYF. The CDR3 region has the DNA TGCGCCAGCAGATTCATAGCGGGTCATGCAGATACGCAGTATTTT.

This chain joins TRBV24-1 and TRBJ1-2; perhaps TRBD1 as D (5 bases). Looked up from germline, CDR1 is KGHDR and CDR2 is SFDVKD. V was clipped by 3 bases and J by 8 bases, with 15 bases between them. There are 14 residues in the CDR3. The CDR3 DNA follows: TGTGCCACCAGTGATCGGGGCAACAGTGACGGCTACACCTTC. Residues: CATSDRGNSDGYTF.

This clonotype appeared a few times. Here the CDR3 DNA reads TGTGCCAGCAGCTTTTTCGTTGGGAATTCGTCCCTCCACTTT. Its protein product is CASSFFVGNSSLHF. The chain joins TRBV7-6 to TRBJ1-6; D gene unclear. There are 14 residues in the CDR3. The V end lost 3 bases, the J end lost 14 bases, and 17 bases lay between the germline ends. Germline V gene sequence: CDR1 SGHVS, CDR2 FNYEAQ.

This clonotype was seen more than once but under ten times. The chain couples TRBV6-2 or TRBV6-3 to TRBJ2-6, with 15 bases identical to TRBD2. The germline V gene encodes CDR1 MNHEY and CDR2 SVGEGT. There are 15 residues in the CDR3. The V gene end was trimmed by 5 bases and the J gene end by 12 bases; junction bases not matched to a gene: 5. The CDR3 bases are TGTGCCAGCAGTCGGGGACTAGCGGGGGGAGCCGTCCTGACTTTC. Its translation is CASSRGLAGGAVLTF.

In this sample, this clonotype turned up a few times. The chain combines TRBV6-5 with TRBJ2-7, with D unresolved. CDR1 is MNHEY and CDR2 is SVGAGI in the germline V gene. CDR3 length: 15 amino acids. V was pared by 2 bases and J by 0 bases, with 11 bases between. CDR3: CASSYGPTSSYEQYF. The CDR3 region has the DNA TGTGCCAGCAGTTACGGGCCCACGAGCTCCTACGAGCAGTACTTC.

V usage is TRBV4-1 and J usage is TRBJ2-5; D remains ambiguous. Deletions cut 8 bases from V and 3 bases from J, with 13 bases between. This CDR3 region has 13 residues. The V gene's germline CDR1 is MGHRA and CDR2 YSYEKL. The CDR3 loop is CASPSELKETQYF. The CDR3 region has the DNA TGCGCCAGCCCTTCTGAGTTAAAAGAGACCCAGTACTTC.

By sample fraction, this clonotype is medium-sized (0.01 to 0.1%). V gene TRBV9 combines with J gene TRBJ1-5; no clear D. The V gene lost 1 base and the J gene lost 0 bases, with 11 bases spanning the gap. CDR1 and CDR2 (germline): SGDLS, YYNGEE. The CDR3 runs to 16 residues. DNA for the CDR3: TGTGCCAGCAGCGTACCCCTCCCTTATAGCAATCAGCCCCAGCATTTT. This sequence encodes CASSVPLPYSNQPQHF.

J is TRBJ2-3 and V is TRBV9; TRBD2 matches at 13 bases. V lost 4 bases, J lost 0 bases, and 8 bases stayed unmatched. The CDR3 sequence is 18 residues long. Germline CDR1 SGDLS, CDR2 YYNGEE. CDR3 sequence: CASSLSGTSGVSTDTQYF. The CDR3 bases are TGTGCCAGCAGCCTTTCCGGGACTAGCGGGGTGAGCACAGATACGCAGTATTTT.

This CDR3 is CASSLERDIQYF. The CDR3 DNA is TGCGCCAGCAGCTTGGAAAGGGACATTCAGTACTTC. The V gene is TRBV5-1, the J gene TRBJ2-4; no clear D. Germline V gene lookup returns CDR1 SGHRS and CDR2 YFSETQ. The CDR3 has 12 residues. V dropped 0 bases and J dropped 8 bases, with 6 bases sitting between them.

CDR3 sequence (DNA): TGTGCCAGCAGTGGCGGGGGGGCCACAGATACGCAGTATTTT. Its translation is CASSGGGATDTQYF. The genes are TRBV6-4 and TRBJ2-3, with TRBD2 matching over 9 bases. In germline, CDR1 is MRHNA, CDR2 SNTAGT. The length of the CDR3 is 14 residues. The V and J ends lost 4 bases and 2 bases, in that order; junction bases with no gene match: 1.

The genes are TRBV12-3 or TRBV12-4 and TRBJ2-1; D tentatively fits TRBD1 or TRBD2 (5 bases each). V lost 3 bases, J lost 0 bases, and 15 bases lay in between. The CDR3 contains 17 residues. The CDR3 protein is CASSFGLEGISYNEQFF. CDR3 nucleotide sequence: TGTGCCAGCAGTTTTGGTCTTGAGGGGATCTCCTACAATGAGCAGTTCTTC.

This clonotype occurred a few times. The V gene is TRBV18, the J gene TRBJ2-1; 10 bases line up with TRBD1. CDR3 length equals 16 residues. V was pared by 3 bases and J by 4 bases, with 6 bases of the junction left unmatched. CDR1 is KGHSH and CDR2 is LQKENI in the germline V gene. This chain's CDR3 is CASSPSTGGWYNEQFF. DNA of the CDR3: TGTGCCAGCTCACCCTCGACAGGGGGCTGGTACAATGAGCAGTTCTTC.

The chain recombines TRBV12-3 or TRBV12-4 with TRBJ2-1, with no clear D. Trimming pared 3 bases from V and 7 bases from J, leaving 13 bases between. This CDR3 region has 14 residues. As DNA, the CDR3 is TGTGCCAGCAGTTTCAAGGCGGACGGGAATGAGCAGTTCTTC. It translates to CASSFKADGNEQFF.

About this clonotype itself: An end of the junction does not agree with germline; a read error may underlie this. This chain links TRBV20-1 with TRBJ2-7; tentative D call: TRBD2 (6 bases). CDR1 and CDR2 from the germline V gene are DFQATT and SNEGSKA (reference sequence). This CDR3 is built from 14 residues. In DNA, the CDR3 is TGCAGTGCGAGTCGGGCGGGGAGTACCTACGAGCAGCACTTC. Its translation: CSASRAGSTYEQHF.

In this sample, this clonotype turned up a few times. This chain joins TRBV12-3 or TRBV12-4 and TRBJ2-7; the D is unclear. The V gene lost 5 bases and the J gene lost 6 bases, with 11 bases spanning the gap. The CDR3 runs to 12 residues. CDR3 sequence: CASSTVLFEQYF. The CDR3 nucleotides read TGTGCCAGCAGTACTGTCCTATTCGAGCAGTACTTC.

The sample holds one count of this clonotype. This rearrangement joins TRBV20-1 to TRBJ2-1, with D perhaps TRBD2 (5 bases). Germline CDR1 DFQATT, CDR2 SNEGSKA (reference sequence). The germline V and J ends were trimmed by 5 bases and 10 bases, with 15 bases remaining between them. The CDR3 has 12 amino acids. In DNA form, the CDR3 reads TGCAGTGCTGGGGAGACTTTGGACGAGCAGTTCTTC. Protein product: CSAGETLDEQFF.

This chain uses TRBV4-1 with TRBJ1-1, with D unclear. Germline CDR1 MGHRA, CDR2 YSYEKL. Trimming took off 4 bases at V and 1 base at J, with 16 bases between the two ends. The CDR3 consists of 16 residues. CDR3 protein: CASSPGLPRPNTEAFF. CDR3 sequence (DNA): TGCGCCAGCAGCCCCGGGTTACCACGGCCGAACACTGAAGCTTTCTTT.

This clonotype occurred a few times. CDR3 in DNA: TGTGCCAGCAGTTACACACCTATGGATCAGGCCCATGAGCAGTTCTTC. It encodes CASSYTPMDQAHEQFF. This rearrangement joins TRBV6-6 to TRBJ2-1, with D uncertain. Germline V CDR1 and CDR2: MNHNY, SVGAGI (reference sequence). The CDR3 has 16 residues. Trimming stripped 2 bases from V and 8 bases from J, with 19 bases between.

This chain uses TRBV4-1 with TRBJ2-7; tentatively, D is TRBD1 (6 bases). The ends were cut back, 1 base at V and 3 bases at J, with 13 bases in the middle. The CDR3 has 15 amino acids. Germline V gene sequence: CDR1 MGHRA, CDR2 YSYEKL. The CDR3 loop reads CASSQGDKSIYEQYF. Written as DNA, the CDR3 is TGCGCCAGCAGCCAAGGGGACAAGTCAATCTACGAGCAGTACTTC.

The V gene is TRBV11-2, the J gene TRBJ2-5, with D perhaps given as TRBD1 or TRBD2 (5 bases each). Trimming cost V 8 bases and J 6 bases, with 10 bases left between them. The CDR3 sequence is 11 residues long. The germline CDR1 and CDR2 sequences are SGHAT and FQNNGV. CDR3 region: CASSWGKTQYF. As DNA, the CDR3 is TGTGCCAGCTCCTGGGGGAAGACCCAGTACTTC.

The chain has TRBV5-1 and TRBJ1-4, with a weak D call TRBD1 (5 bases). The germline CDR1 and CDR2 sequences are SGHRS and YFSETQ. There are 14 residues in the CDR3. The ends were cut back, 4 bases at V and 2 bases at J, with 9 bases in the middle. CDR3 in DNA: TGCGCCAGCAGCCCAGGGATGACTAATGAAAAACTGTTTTTT. Translated: CASSPGMTNEKLFF. The entire variable domain, with the rest obtained from reference TRBV5-1 and TRBJ1-4, is as follows: KAGVTQTPRYLIKTRGQQVTLSCSPISGHRSVSWYQQTPGQGLQFLFEYFSETQRNKGNFPGRFSGRQFSNSRSEMNVSTLELGDSALYLCASSPGMTNEKLFFGSGTQLSVL.

The rearrangement links TRBV5-4 to TRBJ2-7, with 7 bases lining up with TRBD2. Germline CDR1 reads SGHNT; CDR2 reads YYREEE (reference sequence). Germline trimming cut 0 bases from V and 0 bases from J; bases unmatched to any gene: 6. This CDR3 spans 16 amino acids. The CDR3 loop reads CASSLGAGQSSYEQYF. The CDR3 DNA follows: TGTGCCAGCAGCTTGGGAGCGGGGCAGAGCTCCTACGAGCAGTACTTC.

This clonotype was seen only a few times. The V gene is TRBV29-1, the J gene TRBJ2-3; D ambiguous. The length of the CDR3 is 14 residues. Trimming left V 3 bases short and J 2 bases short, with 12 bases between. CDR1 is SQVTM and CDR2 is ANQGSEA in the germline V gene. CDR3 amino acids: CSVDPARSTDTQYF. CDR3 DNA sequence: TGCAGCGTTGATCCCGCCCGTTCCACAGATACGCAGTATTTT.